The 32 T cell receptor beta chains in this list originate from one sample, sequenced in a study of T-cell memory formation after mild COVID-19. TCRdb itself ran the 5' RACE reads through MiXCR, one entry per CDR3 protein. The data show about 210,000 distinct CDR3 sequences, about 11% seen once. Sequences were obtained from PBMCs or a T cell subset sorted from them (not recorded which). The receptor source for this set is a man younger than 30 who had mild COVID-19 (a few samples of this study predate the infection). Cell type and time point are not known.

This chain links TRBV28 with TRBJ2-7; the D gene could be TRBD1 or TRBD2 (6 bases each). V lost 2 bases to trimming and J lost 4 bases, with 12 bases between them. The CDR3 is 14 residues long. CDR1 is MDHEN and CDR2 is SYDVKM in the germline V gene. CDR3 nucleotides: TGTGCCAGCAGTTTAAGCCAGGGGAGGTACGAGCAGTACTTC. This translates into CASSLSQGRYEQYF.

The sample holds many counts of this clonotype. The V call is TRBV7-6, the J call TRBJ2-1, with 8 bases aligning to TRBD1. Germline V gene lookup returns CDR1 SGHVS and CDR2 FNYEAQ. This CDR3 is 13 amino acids long. J was trimmed by 7 bases and V by 3 bases; bases with no gene match: 2. In nucleotides, the CDR3 is TGTGCCAGCAGCTTCTGGACAGGGAATGAGCAGTTCTTC. Protein sequence: CASSFWTGNEQFF.

V gene TRBV18 combines with J gene TRBJ2-5, with 7 bases that match TRBD2. Per germline, CDR1 KGHSH and CDR2 LQKENI. This CDR3 spans 13 amino acids. The V segment lost 5 bases and the J segment 0 bases; nucleotides outside the gene matches: 0. The CDR3 spells CASSSGNQETQYF. The CDR3 DNA reads TGTGCCAGCTCAAGCGGGAACCAAGAGACCCAGTACTTC.

The chain links TRBV6-1 to TRBJ1-2; no clear D. The CDR3 totals 16 residues. V lost 4 bases, J lost 3 bases, and 18 bases lay in between. Germline V CDR1 and CDR2: MNHNS, SASEGT. This chain's CDR3 is CASSGGRKGRDYGYTF. The CDR3 coding sequence is TGTGCCAGCAGTGGAGGGAGAAAGGGAAGAGACTATGGCTACACCTTC.

This clonotype was seen only a few times. V and J are TRBV5-6 and TRBJ2-5, with 8 bases aligning to TRBD2. The V gene end was trimmed by 0 bases and the J gene end by 8 bases; junction bases not matched to a gene: 9. The CDR3 is 15 residues long. Germline V gene sequence: CDR1 SGHDT, CDR2 YYEEEE. This chain's CDR3 is CASSLVSGAGGTQYF. The CDR3 nucleotides read TGTGCCAGCAGCTTGGTCTCTGGGGCGGGAGGCACCCAGTACTTC. The full variable domain, rest sourced from reference TRBV5-6 and TRBJ2-5, is DAGVTQSPTHLIKTRGQQVTLRCSPKSGHDTVSWYQQALGQGPQFIFQYYEEEERQRGNFPDRFSGHQFPNYSSELNVNALLLGDSALYLCASSLVSGAGGTQYFGPGTRLLVL.

In this sample, this clonotype turned up a few times. The V call is TRBV7-2, the J call TRBJ2-7; possible D gene TRBD1, 6 bases. Germline V gene lookup returns CDR1 SGHTA and CDR2 FQGNSA. This CDR3 has 14 amino acids. The germline V and J ends were trimmed by 6 bases and 2 bases, with 14 bases remaining between them. The CDR3 region is CASSAGTKTYEQYF. The CDR3 DNA is TGTGCCAGCAGTGCCGGGACAAAAACCTACGAGCAGTACTTC.

The V call is TRBV15, the J call TRBJ2-4; D is unclear. Trimming pared 0 bases from V and 0 bases from J, leaving 6 bases between. From germline, CDR1 is LNHNV and CDR2 YYDKDF (reference sequence). This CDR3 has 15 residues. CDR3 bases: TGTGCCACCAGCAGAGAAAGGCTAGCCAAAAACATTCAGTACTTC. It is translated as CATSRERLAKNIQYF.

This clonotype appeared many times. The chain links TRBV10-3 to TRBJ1-5; D ambiguous. The V gene's germline CDR1 is ENHRY and CDR2 SYGVKD. V gave up 5 bases and J gave up 0 bases, with 11 bases separating them. The CDR3 consists of 15 residues. CDR3 DNA: TGTGCCATCAGTTCACCGGAGTTTAGCAATCAGCCCCAGCATTTT. Translating gives CAISSPEFSNQPQHF.

This clonotype has a handful of counts. The chain uses TRBV4-3 and TRBJ2-1, with D possibly TRBD2 on 6 matching bases. The CDR3 length is 15 residues. V gave up 1 base and J gave up 3 bases, with 10 bases separating them. Germline V CDR1 and CDR2: LGHNA, YSLEER. The CDR3 here is CASSQVGGGYNEQFF. The CDR3 DNA reads TGCGCCAGCAGCCAAGTGGGGGGAGGCTACAATGAGCAGTTCTTC.

This clonotype was observed once. The genes are TRBV5-1 and TRBJ1-1; D gene uncertain. Germline loops: CDR1 SGHRS, CDR2 YFSETQ. This CDR3 comprises 15 residues. The V end was cut by 0 bases, the J end by 1 base, with 10 bases between. The CDR3 DNA reads TGCGCCAGCAGCTTGGATCCGGATACGAACACTGAAGCTTTCTTT. This gives the protein CASSLDPDTNTEAFF.

V gene TRBV9 combines with J gene TRBJ2-5, with 9 bases that match TRBD1. The J segment lost 5 bases and the V segment lost 3 bases, leaving 11 bases of the junction unmatched. Germline CDR1 SGDLS, CDR2 YYNGEE. The CDR3 totals 16 residues. Here the CDR3 DNA reads TGTGCCAGCAGCGGCTCCGGACAGGGGACGTGGGAGACCCAGTACTTC. The encoded protein is CASSGSGQGTWETQYF.

Ten or more counts support this clonotype. The chain joins TRBV5-1 to TRBJ2-7; possibly TRBD1 for D (7 bases). The CDR3 covers 12 residues. Germline V gene lookup returns CDR1 SGHRS and CDR2 YFSETQ. Trimming pared 4 bases from V and 5 bases from J, leaving 10 bases between. The CDR3 bases are TGCGCCAGCAGCCTCAGGGGGGACGAGCAGTACTTC. As protein: CASSLRGDEQYF.

The chain is built from TRBV7-2 and TRBJ2-1, with 7 bases aligning to TRBD2. Germline V gene lookup returns CDR1 SGHTA and CDR2 FQGNSA. CDR3 length equals 15 residues. V was pared by 6 bases and J by 0 bases, with 5 bases of the junction left unmatched. Written as DNA, the CDR3 is TGTGCCAGCAGTTCGGGGGGAAACTCCTACAATGAGCAGTTCTTC. Translating gives CASSSGGNSYNEQFF.

The chain carries TRBV9 and TRBJ2-5, with TRBD2 identical over 14 bases. The CDR3 loop spans 15 amino acids. The V gene end was trimmed by 4 bases and the J gene end by 3 bases; junction bases not matched to a gene: 2. The germline CDR1 and CDR2 sequences are SGDLS and YYNGEE. The CDR3 nucleotides are TGTGCCAGCAGCACGGGACTAGCGGGGGAAGAGACCCAGTACTTC. This encodes CASSTGLAGEETQYF.

This clonotype has more than one count but fewer than ten. The gene calls are TRBV7-9 and TRBJ2-7; D gene uncertain. The CDR3 length is 14 residues. Between the trimmed V and J ends, which lost 0 bases and 3 bases, there was a span of 9 bases. Germline lookup yields CDR1 SEHNR and CDR2 FQNEAQ (reference sequence). The chain's CDR3 is CASSLAGPDYEQYV. Written as DNA, the CDR3 is TGTGCCAGCAGCTTAGCTGGTCCGGACTACGAGCAGTACGTC.

The sample holds a few counts of this clonotype. This chain links TRBV27 with TRBJ2-4, with 10 bases that match TRBD1. The trim removed 3 bases at V and 10 bases at J, leaving 6 bases unmatched. Per the germline V gene, CDR1 is MNHEY and CDR2 is SMNVEV (reference sequence). The CDR3 spans 14 residues. CDR3 loop: CASSFRDRGGIQYF. The CDR3 bases are TGTGCCAGCAGTTTCCGGGACAGGGGTGGGATTCAGTACTTC.

The table lists this clonotype with a few counts. This chain connects TRBV7-2 to TRBJ2-3, with 7 bases that match TRBD2. Trimming took 7 bases from V and 6 from J; bases not matched to a gene: 7. The CDR3 contains 13 residues. The germline gives CDR1 SGHTA, CDR2 FQGNSA. CDR3 amino acids: CASIPGGGDTQYF. As DNA, the CDR3 is TGTGCCAGCATCCCTGGGGGGGGTGATACGCAGTATTTT.

The chain is built from TRBV7-2 and TRBJ2-4; TRBD2 agrees at 7 bases. This CDR3 region has 15 residues. V shed 2 bases, J shed 6 bases, and the junction held 7 bases outside the gene matches. Germline V gene lookup returns CDR1 SGHTA and CDR2 FQGNSA. The CDR3 sequence: CASSLQAPGGNIQYF. The CDR3 DNA is TGTGCCAGCAGCTTACAGGCTCCGGGGGGAAACATTCAGTACTTC.

The gene calls are TRBV21-1 and TRBJ2-1. TRBV21-1 is shown as a pseudogene. The length of the CDR3 is 16 residues. The CDR3 loop reads CASSKDWPSSYNEQFF. CDR3 in DNA: TGTGCCAGCAGCAAAGATTGGCCAAGCTCCTACAATGAGCAGTTCTTC.

This clonotype was counted a few times. The chain links TRBV20-1 to TRBJ2-1; D possibly corresponds to TRBD1 (5 bases). With 5 bases removed from V and 7 bases from J, the gap between germline ends came to 12 bases. The germline CDR1 and CDR2 sequences are DFQATT and SNEGSKA (reference sequence). The CDR3 runs to 12 residues. The CDR3 is CSAPFQGNEQFF. CDR3 DNA sequence: TGCAGTGCTCCGTTCCAGGGTAATGAGCAGTTCTTC.

This chain connects TRBV3-1 to TRBJ2-1; D unresolved. This CDR3 has 11 amino acids. The V end lost 4 bases, the J end lost 9 bases, and 7 bases lay between the germline ends. The germline V gene has CDR1 LGHDT and CDR2 YNNKEL (reference sequence). The CDR3 bases are TGTGCCAGCAGCCTTTATCGTGAGCAGTTCTTC. Its protein is CASSLYREQFF.

This clonotype was observed a handful of times. The chain couples TRBV20-1 to TRBJ1-6; D is possibly TRBD1 (5 bases). The V gene's germline CDR1 is DFQATT and CDR2 SNEGSKA (reference sequence). V was cut by 2 bases and J by 6 bases, with 14 bases left in between. The CDR3 is made up of 15 amino acids. CDR3 sequence: CSARRGAGTNSPLHF. CDR3 sequence (DNA): TGCAGTGCTAGAAGGGGCGCGGGCACTAATTCACCCCTCCACTTT.

The rearrangement links TRBV7-2 to TRBJ2-3, with 8 bases matching TRBD2. The CDR3 length is 16 residues. V shed 3 bases, J shed 5 bases, and the junction held 10 bases outside the gene matches. Germline V lookup: CDR1 SGHTA, CDR2 FQGNSA. The chain's CDR3 is CASSLNSGAARDTQYF. CDR3 nucleotide sequence: TGTGCCAGCAGCTTGAATAGCGGGGCAGCCCGAGATACGCAGTATTTT.

This clonotype was seen a handful of times. The chain has TRBV4-3 and TRBJ2-1; D could derive from TRBD1 or TRBD2 (5 bases each). The CDR3 has 16 amino acids. The V gene's germline CDR1 is LGHNA and CDR2 YSLEER. The ends were cut back, 0 bases at V and 0 bases at J, with 9 bases in the middle. The CDR3 region is CASSQEWGSSYNEQFF. CDR3 in DNA: TGCGCCAGCAGCCAAGAATGGGGGTCCTCCTACAATGAGCAGTTCTTC.

V gene TRBV5-1 combines with J gene TRBJ1-6, with 8 positions matching TRBD1. The CDR3 runs to 15 residues. The germline gives CDR1 SGHRS, CDR2 YFSETQ. The junction had 12 bases not matched to a gene; V was cut back by 4 bases and J by 12 bases. The CDR3 protein is CASSRDRGRSVPLHF. The CDR3 DNA sequence: TGCGCCAGCAGCCGTGACAGGGGTAGGTCGGTACCCCTCCACTTT.

The CDR3 loop reads CASSVIGEQYV. The CDR3 DNA follows: TGTGCCAGCAGTGTAATTGGGGAGCAGTACGTC. The chain employs TRBV2 and TRBJ2-7; D uncertain. This CDR3 is 11 amino acids long. The V gene lost 4 bases and the J gene lost 7 bases, with 8 bases spanning the gap. Looked up from germline, CDR1 is SNHLY and CDR2 is FYNNEI.

The chain couples TRBV2 to TRBJ2-7; no definite D call. V lost 1 base, J lost 2 bases, and 9 bases lay in between. Per germline, CDR1 SNHLY and CDR2 FYNNEI. This CDR3 is 14 amino acids long. This CDR3 reads CASSEGTATYEQYF. The CDR3 region has the DNA TGTGCCAGCAGTGAAGGTACCGCCACCTACGAGCAGTACTTC.

This clonotype turned up a few times. The CDR3 coding sequence is TGCGCCAGCAGAGACAGGGGCAACCCGAACACCGGGGAGCTGTTTTTT. Amino acids: CASRDRGNPNTGELFF. The rearrangement uses TRBV23-1 and TRBJ2-2; 8 bases align to TRBD1. TRBV23-1 is designated an ORF whose function remains uncertain. This CDR3 spans 16 amino acids. V dropped 6 bases and J dropped 0; count of bases not matched to a gene: 6.

The chain has TRBV29-1 and TRBJ1-1; 10 bases match TRBD1. J was trimmed by 5 bases and V by 4 bases; bases with no gene match: 4. Germline CDR1 and CDR2: SQVTM and ANQGSEA. There are 13 residues in the CDR3. The CDR3 reads CSVGRDRGTEAFF. The CDR3 coding sequence is TGCAGCGTTGGCCGGGACAGGGGAACTGAAGCTTTCTTT.

In this sample, this clonotype turned up a few times. The chain recombines TRBV5-1 with TRBJ2-1; TRBD2 aligns across 8 bases. This CDR3 is 16 amino acids long. V shed 4 bases and J 5 bases; nucleotides not matched to a gene: 11. In germline, CDR1 is SGHRS, CDR2 YFSETQ. CDR3 DNA sequence: TGCGCCAGCAGCGTTAACCGGGGGGGAAGCAACAATGAGCAGTTCTTC. Its translation: CASSVNRGGSNNEQFF.

This chain connects TRBV7-2 to TRBJ2-5, with 7 bases matching TRBD1. The CDR3 has 14 amino acids. Trimming at V came to 6 bases and at J to 4 bases, leaving 8 bases not matched to a gene. The V gene's germline CDR1 is SGHTA and CDR2 FQGNSA. CDR3 protein: CASRPDRVRETQYF. In DNA, the CDR3 is TGTGCCAGCAGACCTGACAGGGTGAGAGAGACCCAGTACTTC.

The chain links TRBV20-1 to TRBJ1-1; D is unresolved. This CDR3 contains 13 residues. V was pared by 6 bases and J by 3 bases, with 14 bases between. Germline CDR1 and CDR2: DFQATT and SNEGSKA (reference sequence). As DNA, the CDR3 is TGCAGTGCATACGCCTTTGGGGACACTGAAGCTTTCTTT. Its protein product is CSAYAFGDTEAFF.